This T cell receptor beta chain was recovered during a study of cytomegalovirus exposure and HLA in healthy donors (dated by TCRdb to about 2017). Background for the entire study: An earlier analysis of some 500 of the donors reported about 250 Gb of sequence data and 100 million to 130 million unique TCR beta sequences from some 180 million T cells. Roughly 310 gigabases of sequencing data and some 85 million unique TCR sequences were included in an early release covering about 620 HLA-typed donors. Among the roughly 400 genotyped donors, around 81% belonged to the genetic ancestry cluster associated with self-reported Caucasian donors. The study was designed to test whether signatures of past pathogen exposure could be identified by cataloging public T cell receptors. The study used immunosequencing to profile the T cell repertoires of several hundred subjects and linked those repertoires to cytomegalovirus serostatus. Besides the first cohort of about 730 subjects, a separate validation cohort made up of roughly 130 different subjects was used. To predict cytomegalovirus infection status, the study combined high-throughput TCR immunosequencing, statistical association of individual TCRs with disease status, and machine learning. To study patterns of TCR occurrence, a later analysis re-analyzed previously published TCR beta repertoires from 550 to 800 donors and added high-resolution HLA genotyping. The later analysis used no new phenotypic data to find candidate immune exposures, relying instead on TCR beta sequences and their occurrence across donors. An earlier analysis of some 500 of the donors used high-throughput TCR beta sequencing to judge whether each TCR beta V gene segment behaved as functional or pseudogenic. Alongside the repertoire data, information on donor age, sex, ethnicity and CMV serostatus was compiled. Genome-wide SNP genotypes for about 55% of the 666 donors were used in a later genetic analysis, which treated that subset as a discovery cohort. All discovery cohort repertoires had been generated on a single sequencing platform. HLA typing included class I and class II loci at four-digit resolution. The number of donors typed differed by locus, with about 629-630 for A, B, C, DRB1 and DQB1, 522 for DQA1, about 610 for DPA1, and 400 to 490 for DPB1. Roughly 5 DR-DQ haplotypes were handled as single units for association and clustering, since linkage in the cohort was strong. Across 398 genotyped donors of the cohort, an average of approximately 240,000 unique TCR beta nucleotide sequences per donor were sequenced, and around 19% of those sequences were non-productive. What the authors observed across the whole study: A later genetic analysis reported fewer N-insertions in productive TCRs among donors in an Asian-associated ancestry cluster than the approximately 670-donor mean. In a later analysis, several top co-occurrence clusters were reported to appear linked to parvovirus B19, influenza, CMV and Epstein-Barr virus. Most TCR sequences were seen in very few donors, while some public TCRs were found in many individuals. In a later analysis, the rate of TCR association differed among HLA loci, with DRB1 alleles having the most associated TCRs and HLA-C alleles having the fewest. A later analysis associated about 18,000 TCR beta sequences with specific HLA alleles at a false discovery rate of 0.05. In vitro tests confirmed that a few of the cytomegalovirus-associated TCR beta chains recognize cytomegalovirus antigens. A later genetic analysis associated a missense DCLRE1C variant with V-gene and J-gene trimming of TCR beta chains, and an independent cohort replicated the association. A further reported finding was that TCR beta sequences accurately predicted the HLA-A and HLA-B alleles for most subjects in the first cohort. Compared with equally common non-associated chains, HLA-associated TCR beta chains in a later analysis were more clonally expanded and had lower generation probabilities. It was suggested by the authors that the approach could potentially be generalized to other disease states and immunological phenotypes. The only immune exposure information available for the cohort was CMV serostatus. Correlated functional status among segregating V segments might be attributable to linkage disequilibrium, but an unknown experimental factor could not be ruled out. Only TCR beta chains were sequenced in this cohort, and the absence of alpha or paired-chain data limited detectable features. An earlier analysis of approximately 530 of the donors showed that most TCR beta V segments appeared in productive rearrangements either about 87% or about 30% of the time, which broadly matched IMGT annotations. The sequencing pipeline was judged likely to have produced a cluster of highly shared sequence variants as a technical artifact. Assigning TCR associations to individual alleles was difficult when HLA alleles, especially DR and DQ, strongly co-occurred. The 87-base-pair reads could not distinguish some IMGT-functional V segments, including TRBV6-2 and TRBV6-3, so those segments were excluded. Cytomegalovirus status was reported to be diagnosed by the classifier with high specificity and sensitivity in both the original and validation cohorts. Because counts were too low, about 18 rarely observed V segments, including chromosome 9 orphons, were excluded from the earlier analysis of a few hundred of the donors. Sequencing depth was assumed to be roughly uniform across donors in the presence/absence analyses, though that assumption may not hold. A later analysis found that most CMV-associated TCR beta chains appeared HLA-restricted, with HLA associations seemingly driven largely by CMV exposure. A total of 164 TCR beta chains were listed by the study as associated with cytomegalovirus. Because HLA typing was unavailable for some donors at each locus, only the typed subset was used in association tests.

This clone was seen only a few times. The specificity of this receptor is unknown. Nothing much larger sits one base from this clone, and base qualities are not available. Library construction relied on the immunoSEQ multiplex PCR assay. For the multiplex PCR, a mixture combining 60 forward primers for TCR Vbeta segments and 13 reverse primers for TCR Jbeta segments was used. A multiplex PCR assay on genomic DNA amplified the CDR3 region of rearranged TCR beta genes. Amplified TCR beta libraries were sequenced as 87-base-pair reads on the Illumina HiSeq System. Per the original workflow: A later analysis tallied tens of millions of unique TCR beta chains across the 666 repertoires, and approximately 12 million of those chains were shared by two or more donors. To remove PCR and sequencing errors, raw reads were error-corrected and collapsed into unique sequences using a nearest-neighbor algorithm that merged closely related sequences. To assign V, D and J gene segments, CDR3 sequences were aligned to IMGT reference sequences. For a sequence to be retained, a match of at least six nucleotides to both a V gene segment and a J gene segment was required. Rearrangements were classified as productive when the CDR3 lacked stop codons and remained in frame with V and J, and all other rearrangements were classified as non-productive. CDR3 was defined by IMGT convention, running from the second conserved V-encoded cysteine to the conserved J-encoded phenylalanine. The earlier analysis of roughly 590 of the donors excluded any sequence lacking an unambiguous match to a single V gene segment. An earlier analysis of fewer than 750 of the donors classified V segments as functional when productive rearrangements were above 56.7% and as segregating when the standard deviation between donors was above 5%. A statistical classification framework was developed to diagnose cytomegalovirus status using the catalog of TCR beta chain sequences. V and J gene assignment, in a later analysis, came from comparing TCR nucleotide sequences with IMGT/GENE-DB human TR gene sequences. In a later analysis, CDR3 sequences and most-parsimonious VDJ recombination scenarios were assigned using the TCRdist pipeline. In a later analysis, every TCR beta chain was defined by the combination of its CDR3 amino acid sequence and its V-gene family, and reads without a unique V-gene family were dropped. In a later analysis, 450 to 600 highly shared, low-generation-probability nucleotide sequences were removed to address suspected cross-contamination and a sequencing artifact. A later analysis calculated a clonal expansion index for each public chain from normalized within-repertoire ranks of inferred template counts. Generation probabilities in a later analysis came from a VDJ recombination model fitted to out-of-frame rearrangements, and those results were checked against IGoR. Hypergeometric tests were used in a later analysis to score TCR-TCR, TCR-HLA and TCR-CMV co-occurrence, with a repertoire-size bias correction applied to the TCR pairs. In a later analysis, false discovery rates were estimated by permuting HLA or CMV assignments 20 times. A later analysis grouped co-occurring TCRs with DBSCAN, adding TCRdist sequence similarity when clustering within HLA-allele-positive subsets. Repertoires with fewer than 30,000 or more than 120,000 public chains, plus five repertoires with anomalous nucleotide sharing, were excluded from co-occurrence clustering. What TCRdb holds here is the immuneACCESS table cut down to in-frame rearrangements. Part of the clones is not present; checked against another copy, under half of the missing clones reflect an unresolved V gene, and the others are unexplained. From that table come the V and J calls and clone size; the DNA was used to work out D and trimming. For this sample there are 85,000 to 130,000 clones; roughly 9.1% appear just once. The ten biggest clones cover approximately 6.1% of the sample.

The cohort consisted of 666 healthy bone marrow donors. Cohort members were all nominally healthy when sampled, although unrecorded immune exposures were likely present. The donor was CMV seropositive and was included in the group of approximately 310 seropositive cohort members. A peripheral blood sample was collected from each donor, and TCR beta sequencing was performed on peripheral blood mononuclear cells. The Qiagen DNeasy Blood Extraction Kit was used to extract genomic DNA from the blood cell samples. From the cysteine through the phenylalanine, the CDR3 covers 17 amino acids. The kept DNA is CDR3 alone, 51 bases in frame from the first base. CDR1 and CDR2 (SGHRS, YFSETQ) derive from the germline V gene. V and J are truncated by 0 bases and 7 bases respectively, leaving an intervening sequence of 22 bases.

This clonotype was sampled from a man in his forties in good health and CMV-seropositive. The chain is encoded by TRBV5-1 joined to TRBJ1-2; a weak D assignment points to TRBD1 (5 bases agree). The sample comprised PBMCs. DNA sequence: TGCGCCAGCAGCTTGGTTTCGTCGGGGACTCCCGGTCTTGGCTACACCTTC. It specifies CASSLVSSGTPGLGYTF.